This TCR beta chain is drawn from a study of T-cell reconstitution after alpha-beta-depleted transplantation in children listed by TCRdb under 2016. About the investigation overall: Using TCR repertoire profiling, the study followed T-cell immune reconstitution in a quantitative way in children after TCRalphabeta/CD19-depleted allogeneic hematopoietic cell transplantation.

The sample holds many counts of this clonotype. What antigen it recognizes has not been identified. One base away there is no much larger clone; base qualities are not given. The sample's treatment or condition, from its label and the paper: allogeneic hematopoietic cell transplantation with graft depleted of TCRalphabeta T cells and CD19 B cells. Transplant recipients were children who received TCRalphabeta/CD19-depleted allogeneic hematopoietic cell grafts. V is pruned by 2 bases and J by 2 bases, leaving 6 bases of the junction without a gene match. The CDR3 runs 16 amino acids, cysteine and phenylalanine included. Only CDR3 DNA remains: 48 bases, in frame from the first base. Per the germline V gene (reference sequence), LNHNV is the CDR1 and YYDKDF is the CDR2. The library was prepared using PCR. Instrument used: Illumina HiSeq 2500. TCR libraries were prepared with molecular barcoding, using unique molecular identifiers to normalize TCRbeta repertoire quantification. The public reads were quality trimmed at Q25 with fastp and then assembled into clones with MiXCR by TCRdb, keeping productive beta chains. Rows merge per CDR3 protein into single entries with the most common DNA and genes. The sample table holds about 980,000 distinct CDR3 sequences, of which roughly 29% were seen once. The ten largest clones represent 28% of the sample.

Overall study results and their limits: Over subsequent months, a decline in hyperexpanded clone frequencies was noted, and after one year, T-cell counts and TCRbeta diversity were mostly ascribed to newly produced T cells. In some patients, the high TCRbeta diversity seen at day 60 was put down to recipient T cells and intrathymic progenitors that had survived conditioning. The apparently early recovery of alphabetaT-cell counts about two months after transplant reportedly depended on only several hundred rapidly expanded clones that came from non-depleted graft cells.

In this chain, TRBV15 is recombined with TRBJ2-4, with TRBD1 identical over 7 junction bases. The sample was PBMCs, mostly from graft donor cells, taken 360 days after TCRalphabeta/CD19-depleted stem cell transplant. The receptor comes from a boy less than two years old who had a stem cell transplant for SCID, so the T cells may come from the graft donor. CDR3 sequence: CATSRFSGQTKNIQYF. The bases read TGTGCCACCAGCAGATTCTCGGGACAGACCAAAAACATTCAGTACTTC.